The rows below give T cell receptor beta chains drawn from one sample of a study of blood T cell repertoires in COVID-19. The protocol was immunoSEQ multiplex PCR, while the TCRdb copy is restricted to in-frame clones and leaves out a portion. The sample includes around 340,000 clones, around 88% of them seen just once. Material: peripheral blood. The receptor source for this set is a man aged 30 to 39 with active or convalescent COVID-19. The CDR3 runs from the conserved cysteine through the conserved F or W. The D gene is left open where the match is weak. Rows may omit the clone size; those that give it use once, few, many or a size class.

J gene,V gene,clone size,D gene,CDR3 protein,CDR3 DNA
TRBJ1-6,TRBV2,NA,NA,CATKGTYNSPLHF,TGTGCCACCAAGGGGACCTATAATTCACCCCTCCACTTT
TRBJ1-4,TRBV27,NA,TRBD1,CASRPVGTEAEKLFF,TGTGCCAGCAGACCAGTGGGGACAGAGGCTGAAAAACTGTTTTTT
TRBJ1-1,TRBV24-1,NA,TRBD1,CATRRQGDTEAFF,TGTGCCACCAGAAGACAGGGGGACACTGAAGCTTTCTTT
TRBJ1-5,TRBV29-1,once,TRBD1,CSVGDSSNQPQHF,TGCAGCGTGGGGGACAGTAGCAATCAGCCCCAGCATTTT
TRBJ1-2,TRBV7-2,few,TRBD1,CASSSGQGHGSYTF,TGTGCCAGCAGCTCCGGACAGGGGCATGGAAGCTACACCTTC
TRBJ2-3,TRBV6-2/TRBV6-3,NA,NA,CASSLGLTSTDTQYF,TGTGCCAGCAGTTTGGGACTCACTAGCACAGATACGCAGTATTTT
TRBJ2-1,TRBV3-1/TRBV3-2,NA,TRBD1,CASSQGRAGGFF,TGTGCCAGCAGCCAAGGACGAGCAGGGGGGTTCTTC
TRBJ2-7,TRBV7-2,NA,TRBD1,CASSFSDRGHYEQYF,TGTGCCAGCAGCTTTTCGGACAGGGGCCACTACGAGCAGTACTTC
TRBJ1-3,TRBV11-2,NA,NA,CATAVGNTIYF,TGTGCCACCGCAGTGGGAAACACCATATATTTT
TRBJ1-4,TRBV19,few,TRBD1,CASSIGRGRSNEKLFF,TGTGCCAGTAGTATCGGTAGGGGGCGAAGTAATGAAAAACTGTTTTTT
TRBJ2-1,TRBV3-1/TRBV3-2,NA,TRBD2,CASSHPTSGYNEQFF,TGTGCCAGCAGCCACCCGACTAGCGGTTACAATGAGCAGTTCTTC
TRBJ1-2,TRBV27,NA,NA,CASRSTGDYSGYTF,TGTGCCAGCAGATCGACAGGTGACTACTCTGGCTACACCTTC
TRBJ1-5,TRBV4-3,NA,NA,CASSPSLRAYSNQPQHF,TGCGCCAGCAGCCCCTCCCTGAGAGCTTATAGCAATCAGCCCCAGCATTTT
TRBJ2-1,TRBV11-3,NA,TRBD1,CASSLDPGGNEQFF,TGTGCCAGCAGCTTAGATCCAGGGGGCAATGAGCAGTTCTTC
TRBJ1-4,TRBV19,NA,NA,CASSLQGLEKLFF,TGTGCCAGTAGTCTTCAGGGCCTCGAAAAACTGTTTTTT
TRBJ1-5,TRBV28,NA,TRBD1,CASKAPRGNQPQHF,TGTGCCAGCAAGGCCCCCAGGGGGAATCAGCCCCAGCATTTT
TRBJ1-4,TRBV30,NA,NA,CAWSVGPLKGF,TGTGCCTGGAGTGTGGGGCCCTTAAAAGGTTTT
TRBJ1-4,TRBV25-1,NA,NA,CASSGLSEGREEKLFF,TGTGCCAGCAGTGGCTTGTCCGAGGGTAGGGAGGAAAAACTGTTTTTT
TRBJ2-5,TRBV18,NA,NA,CASSPRAGSGGTQYF,TGTGCCAGCTCACCCCGCGCGGGGAGCGGAGGGACCCAGTACTTC
TRBJ1-1,TRBV30,NA,NA,CAWSRGETEAFF,TGTGCCTGGAGCAGGGGAGAGACTGAAGCTTTCTTT
TRBJ2-1,TRBV3-1/TRBV3-2,NA,TRBD2,CASSQRGLADYNEQFF,TGTGCCAGCAGCCAAAGGGGACTAGCGGATTACAATGAGCAGTTCTTC
TRBJ2-7,TRBV3-1/TRBV3-2,NA,NA,CASSLGNIRGNYEQYF,TGTGCCAGCAGCCTCGGGAATATTAGGGGGAACTACGAGCAGTACTTC
TRBJ2-4,TRBV14,once,TRBD1,CASSQDPGQGIQYF,TGTGCCAGCAGCCAAGATCCGGGACAGGGCATTCAGTACTTC
TRBJ1-5,TRBV3-1/TRBV3-2,NA,NA,CASSQDTRQGNQPQHF,TGTGCCAGCAGCCAAGATACGAGACAAGGTAATCAGCCCCAGCATTTT
TRBJ1-4,TRBV12-3/TRBV12-4,NA,NA,CASSHSNEKLFF,TGTGCCAGCAGCCATTCTAATGAAAAACTGTTTTTT
TRBJ2-5,TRBV18,NA,NA,CASSQQDGKTQYF,TGTGCCAGCTCACAACAAGACGGGAAGACCCAGTACTTC